The next 5 T cell receptor beta chains were all read from a single sample in a study of post-analysis software for immune sequencing data. Findings and limits, study-wide: Comparison of patients with controls showed five or six TRBV segments more frequent in patients, TRBV5-6, TRBV5-1 and TRBV20-1 among them.

The library was made from cDNA and included unique molecular identifiers. TCRdb called the PCR reads again in MiXCR, with one record for every CDR3 protein. The table includes about 200,000 distinct CDR3 sequences, around 30% detected once. Antigens for these TCRs are unknown. Sequences were obtained from blood. These receptors all come from a girl aged 2-17 years with multiple sclerosis.

This clonotype came up a few times. The rearrangement uses TRBV6-5 and TRBJ1-5, with 7 bases lining up with TRBD1. There are 14 residues in the CDR3. V gave up 4 bases and J gave up 5 bases; unmatched junction bases: 5. Germline V CDR1 and CDR2: MNHEY, SVGAGI. The CDR3 DNA is TGTGCCAGCAGTTCGGACAGGAAAGATCAGCCCCAGCATTTT. This translates into CASSSDRKDQPQHF.

Regarding this clonotype: A much more abundant neighbour one base away suggests this may be a read error. The rearrangement joins TRBV20-1 to TRBJ2-7; the D gene is possibly TRBD1 (5 bases). Germline CDR1 and CDR2: DFQATT and SNEGSKA (reference sequence). The V end was cut by 2 bases, the J end by 0 bases, with 11 bases between. CDR3 size: 14 residues. The CDR3 DNA reads as TGCAGTGCTAGAAAGCAGGGTCACTCCTACGAGCAGTACTTC. Translating gives CSARKQGHSYEQYF.

Turning to this clonotype: A read error may produce the germline difference seen at one junction end. J is TRBJ2-3 and V is TRBV30; D is unclear. Germline CDR1 reads GTSNPN; CDR2 reads SVGIG (reference sequence). The length of the CDR3 is 13 residues. The CDR3 DNA is TGTGTCTGGAGCCCGTCTAGTCCAGATACGCAGTATTTT. It encodes CVWSPSSPDTQYF. Looking up the rest from reference TRBV30 and TRBJ2-3 gives the full variable domain: SQTIHQWPATLVQPVGSPLSLECTVEGTSNPNLYWYRQAAGRGLQLLFYSVGIGQISSEVPQNLSASRPQDRQFILSSKKLLLSDSGFYLCVWSPSSPDTQYFGPGTRLTVL.

This clonotype has just a few counts. V is TRBV28 and J is TRBJ2-7; TRBD1 agrees at 7 bases. Trimming removed 2 bases from V and 4 bases from J; junction bases left unmatched: 5. In germline, CDR1 is MDHEN, CDR2 SYDVKM. This CDR3 has 14 amino acids. CDR3 protein: CASSLPGTDYEQYF. Written as DNA, the CDR3 is TGTGCCAGCAGTTTACCCGGGACAGATTACGAGCAGTACTTC.

This chain links TRBV5-1 with TRBJ2-4; a weak D match, TRBD2 (6 bases). TRBJ2-7 explains the end of the DNA better; the J call may be wrong. Germline assignment: CDR1 SGHRS and CDR2 YFSETQ. This CDR3 is built from 14 residues. CDR3 DNA sequence: TGCGCCAGCAGCTTTAGGGACTTTTCCTACGAGCAGTACTTC. Translated: CASSFRDFSYEQYF.